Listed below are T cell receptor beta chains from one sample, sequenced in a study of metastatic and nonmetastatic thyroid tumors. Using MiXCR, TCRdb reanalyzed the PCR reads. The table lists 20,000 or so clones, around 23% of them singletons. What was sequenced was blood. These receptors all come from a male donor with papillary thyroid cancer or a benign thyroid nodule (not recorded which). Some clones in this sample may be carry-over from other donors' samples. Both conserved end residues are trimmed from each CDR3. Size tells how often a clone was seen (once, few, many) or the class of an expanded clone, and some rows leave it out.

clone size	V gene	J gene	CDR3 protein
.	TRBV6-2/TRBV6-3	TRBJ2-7	ASTDLSRGPEQY
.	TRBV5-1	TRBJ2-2	ASRDSSGGELF
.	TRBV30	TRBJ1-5	AWSVRQGRQPQH
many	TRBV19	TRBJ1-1	ASSPKTGGANTEAF
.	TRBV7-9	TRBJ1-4	ASSLEGVRSEKLF
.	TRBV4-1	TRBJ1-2	ASSQDSGTGYGYT
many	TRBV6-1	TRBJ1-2	ASSATTGIAMGDGYT
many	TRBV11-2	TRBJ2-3	ASSLVPGSTDTQY
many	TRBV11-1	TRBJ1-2	ASSPRTDSPNGYT
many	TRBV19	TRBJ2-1	ASRAGGSYNEQF
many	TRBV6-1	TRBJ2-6	ASRRTVGANVLT
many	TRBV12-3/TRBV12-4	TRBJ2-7	ASSLGQTLEQY
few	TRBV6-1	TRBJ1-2	ASRNSNYGYT
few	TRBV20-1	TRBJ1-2	SASWDRGYNGYT
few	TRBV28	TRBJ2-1	ASPPSGGVINEQF
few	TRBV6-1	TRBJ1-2	ASRPTGYGYT
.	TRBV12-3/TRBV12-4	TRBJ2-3	ASTQWAGGAYTQY
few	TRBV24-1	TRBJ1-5	ATSDSRQGTQPQH
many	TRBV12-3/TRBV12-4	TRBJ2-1	ASSLTPGLALEQF
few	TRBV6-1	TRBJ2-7	ASSEQRSSYEQY
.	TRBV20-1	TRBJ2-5	SARVLGLAGGRRETQY
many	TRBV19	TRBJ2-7	ASKGTGGYEQY
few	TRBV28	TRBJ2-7	ASSALGGSYEQY
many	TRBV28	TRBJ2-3	ASSLLASTDTQY
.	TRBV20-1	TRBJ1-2	SAPSPGTGGFNYGYT
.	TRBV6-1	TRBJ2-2	TSRGAGGELF
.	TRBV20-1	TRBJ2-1	SARTGSNEQF
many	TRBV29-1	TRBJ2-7	SAQGLAGPYEQY
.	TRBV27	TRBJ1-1	ASSFRPPNTGTQAF